This T cell receptor beta chain derives from a study of radiotherapy plus CTLA-4 blockade in lung cancer. Study-wide background: In roughly 19% of patients, objective responses were seen; 25% to 40% had disease control.

As to this clone: The antigen is not known.

The data were produced by immunoSEQ multiplex PCR, yet TCRdb's version contains in-frame clones alone and is incomplete. Among 50,000 or so clones, about 88% were seen once, and the ten largest hold 7.8%. Overall study findings and caveats: Researchers report tumor-derived TCR clones expanding in blood after radiotherapy plus ipilimumab. Dynamics of early blood T cell clones, together with interferon-beta, were reportedly the best predictors of response.

CDR1 is SGHRS and CDR2 is YFSETQ in the germline V gene. V gave up 4 bases and J gave up 4 bases; unmatched junction bases: 6. The CDR3 covers 17 residues. This rearrangement joins TRBV5-1 to TRBJ2-3; 16 bases are a match to TRBD2. The sample in question was peripheral blood, obtained from a patient treated with radiotherapy plus ipilimumab. This TCR was recovered from a human donor with non-small cell lung cancer whose response to radiotherapy plus ipilimumab could not be evaluated. CDR3 protein: CASSPGTSGGAADTQYF. Written as DNA, the CDR3 is TGCGCCAGCAGCCCGGGGACTAGCGGGGGGGCGGCAGATACGCAGTATTTT.